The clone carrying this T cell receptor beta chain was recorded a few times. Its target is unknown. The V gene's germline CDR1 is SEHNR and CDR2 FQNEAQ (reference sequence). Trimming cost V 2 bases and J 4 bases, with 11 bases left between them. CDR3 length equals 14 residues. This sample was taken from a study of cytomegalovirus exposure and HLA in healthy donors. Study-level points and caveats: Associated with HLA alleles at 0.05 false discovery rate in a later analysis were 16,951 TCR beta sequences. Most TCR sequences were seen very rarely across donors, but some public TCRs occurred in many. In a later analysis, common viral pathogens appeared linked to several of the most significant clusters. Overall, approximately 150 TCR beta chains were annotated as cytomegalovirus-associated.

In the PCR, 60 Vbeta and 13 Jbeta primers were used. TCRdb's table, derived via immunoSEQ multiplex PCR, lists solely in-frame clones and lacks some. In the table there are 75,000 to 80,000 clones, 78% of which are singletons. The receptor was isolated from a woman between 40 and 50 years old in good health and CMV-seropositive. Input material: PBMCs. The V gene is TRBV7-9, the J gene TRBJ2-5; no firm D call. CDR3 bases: TGTGCCAGCAGCTTAACTTACTCGGGAGAGACCCAGTACTTC. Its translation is CASSLTYSGETQYF.